This TCR beta chain was sequenced in a study of identical twins. Study-wide findings and caveats: Zero-insertion analyses could be partly confounded by invariant MAIT and iNKT cells.

Template switching introduced a universal primer site, and the cDNA bore unique molecular identifiers. One entry per CDR3 protein results from TCRdb running MiXCR on the 5' RACE reads. The sample carries 1.5 million or so distinct CDR3 sequences, about 30% recorded once. This clonotype was found a few times. Its antigen remains unknown. The specimen was cord blood. The clonotype originates from a newborn girl in good health.

The CDR3, as DNA: TGTGCCACTTTATCAGGTCAGCCCCAGCATTTT. Translated: CATLSGQPQHF. This sequence joins TRBV6-5 and TRBJ1-5; D uncertain. The CDR3 runs 11 residues. V lost 10 bases to trimming and J lost 6 bases, with 10 bases between them. CDR1 is MNHEY, CDR2 SVGAGI, per germline.